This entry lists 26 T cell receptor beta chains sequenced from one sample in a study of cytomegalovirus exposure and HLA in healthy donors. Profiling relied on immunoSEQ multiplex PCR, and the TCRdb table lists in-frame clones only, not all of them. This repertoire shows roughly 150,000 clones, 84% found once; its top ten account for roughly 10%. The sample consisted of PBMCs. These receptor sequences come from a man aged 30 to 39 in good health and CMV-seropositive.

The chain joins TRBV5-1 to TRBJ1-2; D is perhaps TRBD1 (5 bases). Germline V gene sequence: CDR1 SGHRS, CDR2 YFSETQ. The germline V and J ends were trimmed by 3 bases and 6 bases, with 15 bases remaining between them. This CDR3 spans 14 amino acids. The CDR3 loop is CASSWTGSRDGYTF. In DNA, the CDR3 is TGCGCCAGCAGCTGGACGGGCAGCAGGGATGGCTACACCTTC.

As DNA, the CDR3 is TGTGCCAGCAGCGTAGCCGGGTTATACGAGCAGTACTTC. It yields the protein CASSVAGLYEQYF. This sequence joins TRBV9 and TRBJ2-7, with D hard to call. Germline values: CDR1 SGDLS, CDR2 YYNGEE. The V end lost 0 bases, the J end lost 4 bases, and 8 bases lay between the germline ends. There are 13 residues in the CDR3.

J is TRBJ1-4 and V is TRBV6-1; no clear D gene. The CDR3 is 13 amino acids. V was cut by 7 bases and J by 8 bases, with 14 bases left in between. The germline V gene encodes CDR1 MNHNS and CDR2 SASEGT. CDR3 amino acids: CASTERSREKLFF. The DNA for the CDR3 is TGTGCCAGCACGGAACGGAGTAGGGAAAAACTGTTTTTT.

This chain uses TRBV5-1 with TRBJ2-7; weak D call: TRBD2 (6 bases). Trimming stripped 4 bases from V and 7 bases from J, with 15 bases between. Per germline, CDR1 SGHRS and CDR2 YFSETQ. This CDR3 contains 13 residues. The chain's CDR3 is CASSPWIAEEQYF. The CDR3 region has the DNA TGCGCCAGCAGCCCCTGGATAGCGGAAGAGCAGTACTTC.

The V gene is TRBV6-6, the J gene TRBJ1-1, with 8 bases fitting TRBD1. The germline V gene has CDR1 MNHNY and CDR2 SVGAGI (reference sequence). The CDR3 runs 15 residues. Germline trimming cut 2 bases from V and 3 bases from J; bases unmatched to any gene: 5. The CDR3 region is CASSYRDRLDTEAFF. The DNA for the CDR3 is TGTGCCAGCAGTTACAGGGACAGGCTAGACACTGAAGCTTTCTTT.

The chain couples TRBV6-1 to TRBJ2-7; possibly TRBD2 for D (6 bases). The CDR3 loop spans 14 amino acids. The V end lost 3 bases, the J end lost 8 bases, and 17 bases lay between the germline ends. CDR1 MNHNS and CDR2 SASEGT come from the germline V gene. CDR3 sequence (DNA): TGTGCCAGCAGTGATTCGGGGGTCCCTACGAAGCAGTACTTC. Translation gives CASSDSGVPTKQYF.

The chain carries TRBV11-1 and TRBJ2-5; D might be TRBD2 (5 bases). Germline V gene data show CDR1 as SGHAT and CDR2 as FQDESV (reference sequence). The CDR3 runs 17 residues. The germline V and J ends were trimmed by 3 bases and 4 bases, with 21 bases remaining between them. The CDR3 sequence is CASSFQASTLHTETQYF. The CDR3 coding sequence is TGTGCCAGCAGCTTTCAGGCTAGCACCCTTCACACAGAGACCCAGTACTTC.

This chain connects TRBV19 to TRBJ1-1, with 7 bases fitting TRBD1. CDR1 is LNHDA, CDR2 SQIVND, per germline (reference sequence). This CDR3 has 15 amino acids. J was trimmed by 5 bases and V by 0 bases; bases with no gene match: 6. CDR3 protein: CASSIDRGMVTEAFF. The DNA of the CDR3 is TGTGCCAGTAGTATAGACAGGGGGATGGTTACTGAAGCTTTCTTT.

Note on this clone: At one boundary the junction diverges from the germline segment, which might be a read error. The chain's CDR3 is CASTQQVQKNTEAFF. The CDR3 region has the DNA TGCGCCAGCACCCAACAGGTTCAGAAGAACACTGAAGCTTTCTTT. The chain recombines TRBV4-3 with TRBJ1-1; a possible D gene is TRBD1 (5 bases). CDR1 and CDR2 from the germline V gene are LGHNA and YSLEER. CDR3 length equals 15 residues.

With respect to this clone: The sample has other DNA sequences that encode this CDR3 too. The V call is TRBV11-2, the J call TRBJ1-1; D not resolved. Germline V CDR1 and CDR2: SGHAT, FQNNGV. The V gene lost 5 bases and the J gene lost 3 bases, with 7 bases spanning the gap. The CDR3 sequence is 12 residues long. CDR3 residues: CASSLSYTEAFF. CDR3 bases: TGTGCCAGCAGCCTCAGTTACACTGAAGCTTTCTTT.

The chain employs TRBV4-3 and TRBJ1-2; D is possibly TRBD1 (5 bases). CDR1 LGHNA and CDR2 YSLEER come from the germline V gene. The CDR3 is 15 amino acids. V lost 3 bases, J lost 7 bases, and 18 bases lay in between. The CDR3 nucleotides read TGCGCCAGCAGCCAGGAGAACGGCTGGGGCGGTGGCTACACCTTC. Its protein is CASSQENGWGGGYTF.

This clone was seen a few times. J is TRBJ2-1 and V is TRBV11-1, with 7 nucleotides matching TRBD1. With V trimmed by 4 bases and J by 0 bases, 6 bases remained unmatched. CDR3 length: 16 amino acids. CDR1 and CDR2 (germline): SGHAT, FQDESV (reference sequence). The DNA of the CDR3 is TGTGCCAGCAGCTCCGAGGGGACAGCCTCCTACAATGAGCAGTTCTTC. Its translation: CASSSEGTASYNEQFF.

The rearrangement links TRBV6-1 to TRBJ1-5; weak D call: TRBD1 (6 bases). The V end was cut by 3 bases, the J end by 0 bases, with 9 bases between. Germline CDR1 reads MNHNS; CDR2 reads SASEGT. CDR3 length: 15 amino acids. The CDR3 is CASSDRGYSNQPQHF. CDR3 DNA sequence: TGTGCCAGCAGTGACAGGGGTTATAGCAATCAGCCCCAGCATTTT.

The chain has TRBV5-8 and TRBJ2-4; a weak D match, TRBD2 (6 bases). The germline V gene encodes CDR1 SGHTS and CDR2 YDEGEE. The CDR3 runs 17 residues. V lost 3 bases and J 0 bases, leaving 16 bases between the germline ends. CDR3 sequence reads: CASSWGTDSLAKNIQYF. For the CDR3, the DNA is TGTGCCAGCAGCTGGGGGACTGATTCTTTAGCCAAAAACATTCAGTACTTC.

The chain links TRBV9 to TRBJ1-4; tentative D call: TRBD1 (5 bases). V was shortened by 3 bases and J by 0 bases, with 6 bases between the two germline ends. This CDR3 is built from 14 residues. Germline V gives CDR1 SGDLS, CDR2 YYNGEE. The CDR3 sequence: CASSAGATNEKLFF. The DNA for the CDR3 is TGTGCCAGCAGCGCGGGGGCAACTAATGAAAAACTGTTTTTT. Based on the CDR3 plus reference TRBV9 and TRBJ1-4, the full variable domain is DSGVTQTPKHLITATGQRVTLRCSPRSGDLSVYWYQQSLDQGLQFLIQYYNGEERAKGNILERFSAQQFPDLHSELNLSSLELGDSALYFCASSAGATNEKLFFGSGTQLSVL.

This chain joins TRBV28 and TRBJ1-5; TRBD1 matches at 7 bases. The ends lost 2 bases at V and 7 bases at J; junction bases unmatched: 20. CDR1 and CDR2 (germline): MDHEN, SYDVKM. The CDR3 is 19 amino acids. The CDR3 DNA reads TGTGCCAGCAGTTTAAGGTGGTCAGGGGGAGTCATCGGCGTGCAGCCCCAGCATTTT. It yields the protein CASSLRWSGGVIGVQPQHF.

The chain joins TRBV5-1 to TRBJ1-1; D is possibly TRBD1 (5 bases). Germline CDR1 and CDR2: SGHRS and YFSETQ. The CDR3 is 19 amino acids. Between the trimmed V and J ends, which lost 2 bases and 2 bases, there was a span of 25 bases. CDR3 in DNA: TGCGCCAGCAGCTTCGCGGGGGACGGGGGAATGCAACCTAACACTGAAGCTTTCTTT. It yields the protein CASSFAGDGGMQPNTEAFF. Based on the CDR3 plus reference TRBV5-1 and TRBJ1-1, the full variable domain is KAGVTQTPRYLIKTRGQQVTLSCSPISGHRSVSWYQQTPGQGLQFLFEYFSETQRNKGNFPGRFSGRQFSNSRSEMNVSTLELGDSALYLCASSFAGDGGMQPNTEAFFGQGTRLTVV.

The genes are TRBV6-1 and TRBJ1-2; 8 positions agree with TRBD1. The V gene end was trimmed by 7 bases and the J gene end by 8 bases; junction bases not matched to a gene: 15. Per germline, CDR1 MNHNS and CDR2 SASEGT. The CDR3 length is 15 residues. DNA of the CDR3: TGTGCCAGCACTACACAGGGACAGGCCCTTTGGGGCTACACCTTC. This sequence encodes CASTTQGQALWGYTF.

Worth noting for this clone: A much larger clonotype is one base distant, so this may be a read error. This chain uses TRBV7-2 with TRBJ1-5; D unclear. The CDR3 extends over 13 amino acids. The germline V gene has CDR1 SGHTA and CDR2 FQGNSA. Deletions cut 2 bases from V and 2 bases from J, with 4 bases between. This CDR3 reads CASSLTGNQPQHF. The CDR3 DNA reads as TGTGCCAGCAGCTTAACAGGCAATCAGCCCCAGCATTTT.

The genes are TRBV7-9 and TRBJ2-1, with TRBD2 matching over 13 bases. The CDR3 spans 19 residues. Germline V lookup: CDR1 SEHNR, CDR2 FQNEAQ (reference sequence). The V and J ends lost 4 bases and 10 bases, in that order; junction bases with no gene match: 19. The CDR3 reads CASSSPVRTSGSDREEQFF. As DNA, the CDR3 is TGTGCCAGCAGCTCACCTGTAAGGACTAGCGGGAGCGACAGAGAGGAGCAGTTCTTC.

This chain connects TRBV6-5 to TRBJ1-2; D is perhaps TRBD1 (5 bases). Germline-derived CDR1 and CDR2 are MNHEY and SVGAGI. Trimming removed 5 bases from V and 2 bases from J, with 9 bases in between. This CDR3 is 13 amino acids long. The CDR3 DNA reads TGTGCCAGCAGTGAAAGACAGAACTATGGCTACACCTTC. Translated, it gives CASSERQNYGYTF.

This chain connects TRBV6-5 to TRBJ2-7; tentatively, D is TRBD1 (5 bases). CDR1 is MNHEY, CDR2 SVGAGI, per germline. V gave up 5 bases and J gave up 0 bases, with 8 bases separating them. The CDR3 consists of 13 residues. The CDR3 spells CASSKDTSYEQYF. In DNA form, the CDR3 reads TGTGCCAGCAGTAAGGACACCTCCTACGAGCAGTACTTC.

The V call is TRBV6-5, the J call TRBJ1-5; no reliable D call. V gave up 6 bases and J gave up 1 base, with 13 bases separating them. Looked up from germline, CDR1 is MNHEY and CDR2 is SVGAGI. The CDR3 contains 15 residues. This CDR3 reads CASSPGILSNQPQHF. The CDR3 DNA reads TGTGCCAGCAGCCCCGGGATATTGAGCAATCAGCCCCAGCATTTT.

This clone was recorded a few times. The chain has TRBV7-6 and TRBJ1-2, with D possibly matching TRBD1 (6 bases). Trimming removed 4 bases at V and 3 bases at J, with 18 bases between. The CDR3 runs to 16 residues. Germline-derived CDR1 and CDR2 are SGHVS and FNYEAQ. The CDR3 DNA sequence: TGTGCCAGCAGCTCCTCCGGCATCAGGGGCGACTATGGCTACACCTTC. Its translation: CASSSSGIRGDYGYTF.

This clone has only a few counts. CDR3 coding DNA: TGTGCCAGCAAAACAGGGGGGAACTACAATGAGCAGTTCTTC. Amino acids: CASKTGGNYNEQFF. V is TRBV28 and J is TRBJ2-1, with 8 bases fitting TRBD1. V trimming: 7 bases; J trimming: 3 bases; junction bases outside the gene matches: 5. The CDR3 consists of 14 residues. Germline CDR1 MDHEN, CDR2 SYDVKM.

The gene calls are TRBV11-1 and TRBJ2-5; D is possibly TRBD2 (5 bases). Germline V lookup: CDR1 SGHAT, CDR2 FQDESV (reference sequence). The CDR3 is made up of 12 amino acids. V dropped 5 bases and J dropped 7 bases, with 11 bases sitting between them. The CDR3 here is CASSPGSGTQYF. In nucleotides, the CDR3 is TGTGCCAGCAGCCCGGGATCCGGGACCCAGTACTTC.